This TCR beta chain was documented in a study of blood T cell repertoires in COVID-19. Across the study: The origin of the acute and convalescent COVID-19 samples was the United States, Italy and Spain.

This CDR3 contains 13 residues. CDR1 and CDR2 from the germline V gene are SGHTA and FQGNSA. V lost 3 bases, J lost 4 bases, and 9 bases lay in between. This clone has just one count. Other DNA sequences within the sample encode an identical CDR3. Assay: immunoSEQ multiplex PCR; the TCRdb copy retains only in-frame clones and omits some. Among about 320,000 clones listed, more than 90% were seen once. The sample taken for sequencing was PBMCs or T cells enriched from blood (not recorded which). This receptor was identified in a woman in her 30s who had been exposed to COVID-19. The rearrangement links TRBV7-2 to TRBJ1-2, with D possibly being TRBD1 (6 bases). The CDR3 reads CASSFTGSYGYTF. The CDR3 bases are TGTGCCAGCAGCTTTACAGGGTCCTATGGCTACACCTTC.